What follows are 16 T cell receptor beta chains derived from one specimen sequenced in a study of T cell responses to AZD1222 COVID-19 vaccine listed by TCRdb under 2021. Receptors were amplified or captured by the immunoSEQ multiplex PCR assay. Not all clones reach the TCRdb copy of this immuneACCESS table, which keeps in-frame sequences only. Checked studies attribute under half of the gap to unresolved V genes and leave the rest unexplained. This sample lists some 160,000 clones; about nine tenths were detected once. The ten top clones hold around 5.5% of the sample. The time point label of this sample denotes: baseline before first vaccination. This specimen was peripheral blood, taken on day 0 of AZD1222 vaccination. Receptors originate from an adult in good health.

The chain combines TRBV6-1 with TRBJ1-2, with unresolved D. The CDR3 length is 14 residues. The germline gives CDR1 MNHNS, CDR2 SASEGT. The V end lost 2 bases, the J end lost 7 bases, and 14 bases lay between the germline ends. CDR3 sequence: CASSESGRTGGYTF. The CDR3 nucleotides are TGTGCCAGCAGTGAATCCGGACGGACGGGTGGCTACACCTTC.

The genes are TRBV9 and TRBJ2-5; the D gene could be TRBD1 or TRBD2 (6 bases each). This CDR3 region has 14 residues. Per germline, CDR1 SGDLS and CDR2 YYNGEE. Deletions cut 0 bases from V and 4 bases from J, with 10 bases between. This CDR3 is CASSVGWGAETQYF. The CDR3 bases are TGTGCCAGCAGCGTAGGATGGGGGGCAGAGACCCAGTACTTC.

The rearrangement joins TRBV5-1 to TRBJ2-7; the match to TRBD1 covers 9 bases. CDR1 and CDR2 from the germline V gene are SGHRS and YFSETQ. J gave up 3 bases and V 0 bases, and 4 bases lay outside the gene matches. CDR3 length: 15 amino acids. The CDR3 nucleotides are TGCGCCAGCAGCTTGGAGGGACAGGGATTCTACGAGCAGTACTTC. It encodes CASSLEGQGFYEQYF.

The rearrangement links TRBV28 to TRBJ1-2; 8 nucleotides agree with TRBD1. This CDR3 has 16 residues. From germline, CDR1 is MDHEN and CDR2 SYDVKM. Germline trimming cut 5 bases from V and 4 bases from J; bases unmatched to any gene: 12. The CDR3 here is CASSPSQGAPSYGYTF. The CDR3 nucleotides read TGTGCCAGCAGTCCGAGTCAGGGGGCTCCTAGCTATGGCTACACCTTC.

The chain links TRBV27 to TRBJ1-1; no firm D call. CDR1 MNHEY and CDR2 SMNVEV come from the germline V gene (reference sequence). V gave up 6 bases and J gave up 4 bases, with 12 bases separating them. The CDR3 spans 13 residues. The CDR3: CASSRVWGTEAFF. CDR3 bases: TGTGCCAGCAGCCGTGTTTGGGGCACTGAAGCTTTCTTT.

This rearrangement joins TRBV27 to TRBJ1-2; tentative D call: TRBD1 (5 bases). V was cut by 6 bases and J by 5 bases, with 19 bases left in between. The germline V gene has CDR1 MNHEY and CDR2 SMNVEV (reference sequence). The CDR3 sequence is 15 residues long. DNA of the CDR3: TGTGCCAGCAGCCCCGTGCCGGCAGGGATGTATGGCTACACCTTC. Residues: CASSPVPAGMYGYTF.

The chain is built from TRBV4-3 and TRBJ1-5; D unclear. V lost 0 bases and J 6 bases, leaving 12 bases between the germline ends. From germline, CDR1 is LGHNA and CDR2 YSLEER. The CDR3 is 15 residues long. CDR3 residues: CASSQDLGNTQPQHF. The CDR3 nucleotides read TGCGCCAGCAGCCAAGATCTGGGCAATACTCAGCCCCAGCATTTT.

V usage is TRBV4-2 and J usage is TRBJ2-5; a weak D match, TRBD1 (5 bases). The germline V gene encodes CDR1 LGHNA and CDR2 YNFKEQ. The ends were cut back, 1 base at V and 7 bases at J, with 19 bases in the middle. This CDR3 spans 16 amino acids. The CDR3: CASSQGGRQTPRTQYF. The CDR3 DNA reads TGTGCCAGCAGCCAAGGGGGAAGACAGACACCCCGGACCCAGTACTTC.

With regard to this clone: This same CDR3 is encoded by further DNA sequences in the sample. The V and J genes are TRBV24-1 and TRBJ1-5; D is ambiguous. V lost 3 bases and J 2 bases, leaving 4 bases between the germline ends. The CDR3 runs to 13 residues. Germline values: CDR1 KGHDR, CDR2 SFDVKD. The CDR3 here is CATSDGGNQPQHF. The CDR3 DNA reads as TGTGCCACCAGTGATGGGGGCAATCAGCCCCAGCATTTT.

This clone appeared a single time. The rearrangement links TRBV28 to TRBJ1-5; 8 positions match TRBD1. Per the germline V gene, CDR1 is MDHEN and CDR2 is SYDVKM. The CDR3 consists of 17 residues. Trimming removed 6 bases from V and 2 bases from J; junction bases left unmatched: 12. CDR3 nucleotide sequence: TGTGCCAGCAGCCCTGGACAGGGACCTTTGGGCAATCAGCCCCAGCATTTT. Translation gives CASSPGQGPLGNQPQHF.

J is TRBJ1-2 and V is TRBV10-3, with 11 bases that match TRBD1. This CDR3 has 14 amino acids. Germline trimming cut 6 bases from V and 2 bases from J; bases unmatched to any gene: 2. Germline CDR1 ENHRY, CDR2 SYGVKD. Written as DNA, the CDR3 is TGTGCCATCAGCGGGACAGGGGGAAACTATGGCTACACCTTC. It is translated as CAISGTGGNYGYTF.

V gene TRBV28 combines with J gene TRBJ1-6, with 9 bases matching TRBD1. The CDR3 sequence is 17 residues long. Germline V gene sequence: CDR1 MDHEN, CDR2 SYDVKM. V lost 5 bases, J lost 2 bases, and 7 bases stayed unmatched. This CDR3 is CASSPPGTGPYNSPLHF. CDR3 coding DNA: TGTGCCAGCAGTCCCCCCGGGACAGGGCCCTATAATTCACCCCTCCACTTT.

The J gene is TRBJ1-2, the V gene TRBV29-1, with D unclear. There are 13 residues in the CDR3. The germline gives CDR1 SQVTM, CDR2 ANQGSEA. Deletions cut 2 bases from V and 1 base from J, with 8 bases between. CDR3 DNA sequence: TGCAGCGTTGAAAGCCCTCTTAACTATGGCTACACCTTC. Translation: CSVESPLNYGYTF.

This clone was observed a few times. The J gene is TRBJ2-7, the V gene TRBV7-2; TRBD2 matches at 12 bases. In germline, CDR1 is SGHTA, CDR2 FQGNSA. V was clipped by 2 bases and J by 3 bases; unmatched bases: 2. The CDR3 extends over 15 amino acids. CDR3 bases: TGTGCCAGCAGCTTACTAGCGGGGGGGCGCTACGAGCAGTACTTC. Encoded protein: CASSLLAGGRYEQYF.

V gene TRBV5-1 combines with J gene TRBJ2-3, with 12 bases matching TRBD2. This CDR3 spans 19 amino acids. With V trimmed by 1 base and J by 3 bases, 12 bases remained unmatched. Germline V lookup: CDR1 SGHRS, CDR2 YFSETQ. CDR3 loop: CASSLSPTSLAGGTDTQYF. CDR3 sequence (DNA): TGCGCCAGCAGCTTGTCTCCTACTTCACTAGCGGGGGGAACAGATACGCAGTATTTT.

The genes are TRBV5-1 and TRBJ2-1; 9 bases line up with TRBD2. There are 16 residues in the CDR3. With 5 bases clipped from V and 2 bases from J, the junction kept 8 bases outside the gene matches. Germline values: CDR1 SGHRS, CDR2 YFSETQ. This CDR3 is CASRPEIAGAYNEQFF. CDR3 sequence (DNA): TGCGCCAGCAGGCCCGAGATAGCGGGAGCCTACAATGAGCAGTTCTTC.